This entry concerns a single TCR beta chain. The target antigen is unknown. One junction end disagrees with the germline gene, perhaps due to a read error. The data stem from a study of T cells in Graves' hyperthyroidism and ophthalmopathy. Regarding the study as a whole: Also found in blood were most expanded thyroid clonotypes above 0.001. Model-based prediction identified ophthalmopathy a median 6.5 months prior to its onset.

TCR beta CDR3 region amplification was performed from RNA transcripts. The study used the HTBI primer set for a first-round RT-PCR of the TCR CDR3. One entry per CDR3 protein, called by TCRdb with MiXCR from the multiplex PCR reads. The data show approximately 640,000 distinct CDR3 sequences, 45% seen once. The CDR3 is made up of 17 amino acids. CDR1 and CDR2 from the germline V gene are LNHDA and SQIVND (reference sequence). The rearrangement uses TRBV19 and TRBJ2-7; 9 bases are shared with TRBD2. Sequenced sample: peripheral blood or thyroid tissue (not recorded which). The TCR originated in an adult man with Graves' disease, either hyperthyroidism or ophthalmopathy (not recorded which). This CDR3 reads CASSKTLGLAPTYEQCF. As DNA, the CDR3 is TGTGCCAGTAGTAAAACCCTAGGACTAGCGCCGACCTACGAGCAGTGCTTC.